A selection of T cell receptor beta chains follows, all from one sample in a study of cytomegalovirus exposure and HLA in healthy donors. Only in-frame clones appear in the TCRdb table, and some are missing; sequencing was by immunoSEQ multiplex PCR. The data show about 130,000 clones, 70% to 75% seen once. The source material was PBMCs. The receptors originated from a man in his thirties or forties in good health and CMV-seronegative. CDR3s include the opening cysteine and the closing phenylalanine or tryptophan. The D gene is left open where the match is weak. Only some rows state a clone size, as once, few, many or a class for expanded clones.

clone size	V gene	J gene	D gene	CDR3 protein	CDR3 DNA
.	TRBV28	TRBJ2-1	.	CASSFRAGAPYNEQFF	TGTGCCAGCAGTTTCCGAGCAGGGGCCCCCTACAATGAGCAGTTCTTC
few	TRBV4-3	TRBJ1-6	.	CASSQEGINNSPLHF	TGCGCCAGCAGCCAAGAGGGCATCAATAATTCACCCCTCCACTTT
few	TRBV28	TRBJ1-1	.	CASSPSGGGNTEAFF	TGTGCCAGCAGTCCCAGTGGGGGAGGGAACACTGAAGCTTTCTTT
.	TRBV14	TRBJ1-1	.	CASSFRTWNTEAFF	TGTGCCAGCAGCTTCCGAACATGGAACACTGAAGCTTTCTTT
.	TRBV6-6	TRBJ2-2	TRBD2	CASSYSGGDTGELFF	TGTGCCAGCAGTTACAGCGGGGGGGACACCGGGGAGCTGTTTTTT
few	TRBV28	TRBJ2-2	TRBD2	CASSSAPGREGRGGELFF	TGTGCCAGCAGTTCGGCTCCTGGGAGGGAGGGCCGGGGCGGGGAGCTGTTTTTT
.	TRBV6-5	TRBJ1-1	.	CASSNTDGEWTEAFF	TGTGCCAGCAGTAACACGGACGGGGAGTGGACTGAAGCTTTCTTT
.	TRBV5-1	TRBJ2-1	.	CASSSAGLTNEQLF	TGCGCCAGCAGCTCGGCGGGACTTACCAATGAGCAGCTCTTC
.	TRBV18	TRBJ2-3	.	CASSFLGRGATDTQYF	TGTGCCAGCTCATTCCTGGGAAGGGGTGCCACAGATACGCAGTATTTT
few	TRBV5-1	TRBJ2-1	TRBD2	CASSLIGTSPMDEQFF	TGCGCCAGCAGCTTGATTGGGACTAGCCCCATGGATGAGCAGTTCTTC
.	TRBV7-7	TRBJ2-2	TRBD2	CASSLVFCQREDIGELFF	TGTGCTAGCAGCTTAGTGTTTTGCCAGCGGGAGGATATCGGGGAGCTGTTTTTT
few	TRBV18	TRBJ1-2	.	CASSPDSVTNYGYTF	TGTGCCAGCTCACCCGACAGTGTCACTAACTATGGCTACACCTTC
.	TRBV2	TRBJ2-1	TRBD2	CASSPGLAREQFF	TGTGCCAGCAGCCCGGGACTAGCACGTGAGCAGTTCTTC
few	TRBV28	TRBJ2-5	TRBD1	CASSHQSQGDETQYF	TGTGCCAGCAGTCATCAAAGCCAGGGGGACGAGACCCAGTACTTC
.	TRBV7-2	TRBJ2-7	.	CASSAGLVTLNYEQYF	TGTGCCAGCAGCGCGGGACTTGTGACACTGAACTACGAGCAGTACTTC
.	TRBV28	TRBJ1-4	.	CASSGAGANEKLFF	TGTGCCAGCAGTGGGGCGGGAGCTAATGAAAAACTGTTTTTT
.	TRBV7-6	TRBJ2-2	.	CASSLVGGDELFF	TGTGCCAGCAGCTTAGTCGGCGGAGACGAGCTGTTTTTT
.	TRBV5-1	TRBJ1-1	TRBD1	CASSGTGLERAFF	TGCGCCAGCAGCGGGACAGGCCTCGAGCGGGCTTTCTTT
.	TRBV27	TRBJ1-2	TRBD1	CASSSTGNYGYTF	TGTGCCAGCAGTTCGACAGGGAACTATGGCTACACCTTC
once	TRBV7-9	TRBJ1-2	.	CASSSIYGYTF	TGTGCCAGCAGCTCAATCTATGGCTACACCTTC
many	TRBV28	TRBJ1-1	.	CASSFSSLARGGTEAFF	TGTGCCAGCAGTTTTTCGTCCCTAGCGAGGGGCGGCACTGAAGCTTTCTTT
.	TRBV13	TRBJ2-4	.	CASSLVSGSVNIQYF	TGTGCCAGCAGCTTAGTGTCCGGGAGTGTAAACATTCAGTACTTC
.	TRBV7-2	TRBJ1-1	TRBD1	CASRSGQGGTMNTEAFF	TGTGCCAGCAGGTCGGGACAGGGGGGGACCATGAACACTGAAGCTTTCTTT
.	TRBV7-9	TRBJ2-3	TRBD2	CASSSVSGITDTQYF	TGTGCCAGCAGCTCAGTTAGCGGGATCACAGATACGCAGTATTTT
.	TRBV15	TRBJ2-5	TRBD2	CATSISTSGGVRTQYF	TGTGCCACCAGCATTTCAACTAGCGGGGGGGTCCGGACCCAGTACTTC
.	TRBV9	TRBJ2-2	TRBD2	CASSETSRGTGELFF	TGTGCCAGCAGCGAGACTAGCCGGGGCACCGGGGAGCTGTTTTTT
.	TRBV10-3	TRBJ2-5	.	CAISPTTGYQETQYF	TGTGCCATCAGCCCCACCACAGGGTACCAAGAGACCCAGTACTTC
.	TRBV28	TRBJ1-6	TRBD1	CASRVTGGNSPLHF	TGTGCCAGCAGAGTAACAGGGGGGAATTCACCCCTCCACTTT
once	TRBV4-3	TRBJ2-7	.	CASSQAWGDYEQYF	TGCGCCAGCAGCCAGGCGTGGGGAGACTACGAGCAGTACTTC
.	TRBV7-9	TRBJ2-7	.	CASSSSEISYEQYF	TGTGCCAGCAGCTCTAGCGAAATATCCTACGAGCAGTACTTC
.	TRBV5-4	TRBJ1-2	TRBD1	CASSGPGQGVYGYTF	TGTGCCAGCAGCGGACCGGGACAGGGGGTCTATGGCTACACCTTC
.	TRBV6-5	TRBJ2-1	.	CASSPGTSSYNEQFF	TGTGCCAGCAGTCCCGGGACAAGCTCCTACAATGAGCAGTTCTTC
.	TRBV30	TRBJ2-7	.	CAWTRGALYEQYF	TGTGCCTGGACACGGGGGGCCCTCTACGAGCAGTACTTC
.	TRBV25-1	TRBJ2-1	.	CASSEGEGGLWSYNEQFF	TGTGCCAGCAGTGAGGGGGAAGGGGGTCTCTGGTCCTACAATGAGCAGTTCTTC
.	TRBV6-5	TRBJ1-1	.	CASRLNGNTEAFF	TGTGCCAGCAGGCTAAATGGGAACACTGAAGCTTTCTTT
.	TRBV6-9	TRBJ1-5	TRBD1	CASRPPRDRAGNQPQHF	TGTGCCAGCAGACCCCCCCGAGACAGGGCAGGAAATCAGCCCCAGCATTTT
few	TRBV6-5	TRBJ2-5	.	CASKKRDWRRETQYF	TGTGCCAGCAAAAAAAGGGACTGGCGGCGGGAGACCCAGTACTTC
.	TRBV15	TRBJ2-5	TRBD2	CATSRGGGRETQYF	TGTGCCACCAGCAGAGGGGGGGGTCGAGAGACCCAGTACTTC
.	TRBV28	TRBJ1-2	.	CASSFGAVYGYTF	TGTGCCAGCAGTTTCGGTGCGGTCTATGGCTACACCTTC
.	TRBV27	TRBJ2-7	TRBD2	CASGLGTSGSYEQYF	TGTGCCAGCGGTTTGGGGACTAGCGGCTCCTACGAGCAGTACTTC
.	TRBV30	TRBJ1-3	.	CAWNRAGNTIYF	TGTGCCTGGAACAGGGCCGGAAACACCATATATTTT
once	TRBV4-2	TRBJ2-1	.	CASSQVVSSYNEQFF	TGTGCCAGCAGCCAAGTAGTGAGCTCCTACAATGAGCAGTTCTTC
.	TRBV30	TRBJ1-1	.	CAWYMNTEAFF	TGTGCCTGGTACATGAACACTGAAGCTTTCTTT
.	TRBV30	TRBJ2-5	TRBD1	CAWSVKGQGQGTQYF	TGTGCCTGGAGTGTAAAGGGACAGGGGCAAGGGACCCAGTACTTC
.	TRBV30	TRBJ1-1	.	CAWRVTGNTEAFF	TGTGCCTGGAGGGTGACAGGGAACACTGAAGCTTTCTTT
.	TRBV2	TRBJ1-5	TRBD1	CASGGQGSNQPQHF	TGTGCCAGCGGGGGACAGGGCAGCAATCAGCCCCAGCATTTT
few	TRBV19	TRBJ1-5	.	CASRTWEGDQPQHF	TGTGCCAGTAGGACCTGGGAGGGAGATCAGCCCCAGCATTTT
.	TRBV28	TRBJ2-7	.	CASAGGPSYEQYF	TGTGCCAGCGCTGGCGGGCCCTCCTACGAGCAGTACTTC
.	TRBV5-4	TRBJ1-6	.	CASSSGGTDGSPLHF	TGTGCCAGCAGCTCCGGGGGAACAGATGGCTCACCCCTCCACTTT
few	TRBV18	TRBJ1-1	.	CASSPRTSTEAFF	TGTGCCAGCTCACCCCGGACATCCACTGAAGCTTTCTTT
.	TRBV6-5	TRBJ1-1	.	CASGTGPRNTEAFF	TGTGCCAGCGGCACAGGTCCCCGGAACACTGAAGCTTTCTTT
.	TRBV5-4	TRBJ2-7	TRBD2	CASNAGGSYEQYF	TGTGCCAGCAACGCGGGGGGCTCCTACGAGCAGTACTTC
.	TRBV6-1	TRBJ2-7	TRBD1	CASTLTGSSYEQYF	TGTGCCAGCACCTTGACAGGGAGCTCCTACGAGCAGTACTTC